The 18 T cell receptor beta chains below were found in one sample sequenced in a study of CD8 T cells in ankylosing spondylitis. TCRdb reprocessed the 5' RACE reads with MiXCR, giving one entry per CDR3 protein. This table has roughly 130,000 distinct CDR3 sequences, roughly 13% appearing once. Sequenced input: blood, either unsorted or a sorted T cell fraction (not recorded which). The receptor source for this set is a female donor with ankylosing spondylitis or in good health (not recorded which).

The rearrangement links TRBV3-1 to TRBJ1-2; D gene uncertain. Germline-derived CDR1 and CDR2 are LGHDT and YNNKEL (reference sequence). With 4 bases removed from V and 4 bases from J, the gap between germline ends came to 10 bases. The CDR3 length is 13 residues. Here the CDR3 DNA reads TGTGCCAGCAGCCCCCCGAAGGGCTATGGCTACACCTTC. Translation gives CASSPPKGYGYTF.

This clonotype was observed at least ten times. The V gene is TRBV10-3, the J gene TRBJ2-7, with 13 bases that match TRBD2. Germline assignment: CDR1 ENHRY and CDR2 SYGVKD. The ends lost 5 bases at V and 2 bases at J; junction bases unmatched: 3. The length of the CDR3 is 15 residues. As DNA, the CDR3 is TGTGCCATCAGTCCCGGGACTAGCGGGGCCTACGAGCAGTACTTC. Protein: CAISPGTSGAYEQYF.

V usage is TRBV5-1 and J usage is TRBJ2-2; the match to TRBD2 covers 9 bases. The trim removed 4 bases at V and 8 bases at J, leaving 12 bases unmatched. The length of the CDR3 is 16 residues. Germline V gene data show CDR1 as SGHRS and CDR2 as YFSETQ. The CDR3 protein is CASSPEGAGGSGELFF. The CDR3 DNA is TGCGCCAGCAGCCCCGAAGGAGCGGGGGGTTCTGGGGAGCTGTTTTTT.

The table lists this clonotype with many counts. The chain uses TRBV28 and TRBJ2-3; 8 bases match TRBD2. CDR1 is MDHEN and CDR2 is SYDVKM in the germline V gene. The trim removed 3 bases at V and 5 bases at J, leaving 10 bases unmatched. This CDR3 spans 16 amino acids. This CDR3 reads CASSFAAGEWLDTQYF. In DNA form, the CDR3 reads TGTGCCAGCAGTTTCGCAGCGGGGGAATGGTTAGATACGCAGTATTTT. The full variable domain, with the rest looked up from reference TRBV28 and TRBJ2-3, is DVKVTQSSRYLVKRTGEKVFLECVQDMDHENMFWYRQDPGLGLRLIYFSYDVKMKEKGDIPEGYSVSREKKERFSLILESASTNQTSMYLCASSFAAGEWLDTQYFGPGTRLTVL.

This clonotype occurred a few times. J is TRBJ2-3 and V is TRBV4-1; D assignment may be TRBD1 or TRBD2 (5 bases each). The CDR3 is 18 residues long. V was cut by 0 bases and J by 1 base, with 17 bases left in between. The germline V gene has CDR1 MGHRA and CDR2 YSYEKL. CDR3 DNA: TGCGCCAGCAGCCAAGATGTCGGAGGCACAGGCCGCACAGATACGCAGTATTTT. Residues: CASSQDVGGTGRTDTQYF.

This clonotype was counted at least ten times. The chain uses TRBV19 and TRBJ2-1, with TRBD2 matching over 8 bases. J lost 2 bases, V lost 4 bases, and 4 bases had no gene match. The CDR3 extends over 15 amino acids. The germline CDR1 and CDR2 sequences are LNHDA and SQIVND (reference sequence). The CDR3 bases are TGTGCCAGTAGTAGGGTACTAGCGGCCTACAATGAGCAGTTCTTC. Translating gives CASSRVLAAYNEQFF.

The chain couples TRBV11-2 to TRBJ1-1, with D possibly TRBD1 on 5 matching bases. CDR1 and CDR2 (germline): SGHAT, FQNNGV. The V end lost 6 bases, the J end lost 6 bases, and 11 bases lay between the germline ends. The CDR3 loop spans 12 amino acids. CDR3 DNA sequence: TGTGCCAGCAGTCAGGGAGGACCTGAAGCTTTCTTT. Translating it yields CASSQGGPEAFF.

The J gene is TRBJ1-2, the V gene TRBV14; D gene ambiguous. V lost 0 bases and J lost 10, with 15 bases in between. The length of the CDR3 is 14 residues. Germline CDR1 is SGHDN and CDR2 is FVKESK. The CDR3 DNA reads TGTGCCAGCAGCCAAGAGGGCGGCCTTCAGGACTACACCTTC. Protein product: CASSQEGGLQDYTF.

This clonotype has at least ten counts. The genes are TRBV28 and TRBJ2-2; TRBD2 matches 11 bases. Germline values: CDR1 MDHEN, CDR2 SYDVKM. The ends lost 5 bases at V and 7 bases at J; junction bases unmatched: 9. The CDR3 spans 16 residues. The CDR3, as DNA: TGTGCCAGCAGTAACTCGCTAGCGGGAGGAATCGGGGAGCTGTTTTTT. Amino acid sequence: CASSNSLAGGIGELFF.

This clonotype came up many times. This chain connects TRBV6-5 to TRBJ1-1; tentatively, D is TRBD1 (6 bases). Germline-derived CDR1 and CDR2 are MNHEY and SVGAGI. Trimming removed 2 bases at V and 2 bases at J, with 12 bases between. This CDR3 spans 15 amino acids. The CDR3 DNA is TGTGCCAGCAGTTACGGGGGGCGCGGTAACACTGAAGCTTTCTTT. It yields the protein CASSYGGRGNTEAFF.

This chain joins TRBV7-2 and TRBJ1-2; no firm D call. The CDR3 totals 15 residues. CDR1 is SGHTA and CDR2 is FQGNSA in the germline V gene. V was clipped by 5 bases and J by 1 base, with 14 bases between them. The CDR3 here is CASSPQVAINYGYTF. The CDR3 nucleotides are TGTGCCAGCAGCCCCCAAGTGGCGATTAACTATGGCTACACCTTC.

The sample holds many counts of this clonotype. The chain recombines TRBV5-1 with TRBJ2-2; no firm D call. V was shortened by 0 bases and J by 6 bases, with 3 bases between the two germline ends. The CDR3 totals 12 residues. Germline lookup yields CDR1 SGHRS and CDR2 YFSETQ. CDR3 protein: CASSLVSGELFF. Here the CDR3 DNA reads TGCGCCAGCAGCTTGGTTTCCGGGGAGCTGTTTTTT. Full variable domain (remainder filled in from reference TRBV5-1 and TRBJ2-2): KAGVTQTPRYLIKTRGQQVTLSCSPISGHRSVSWYQQTPGQGLQFLFEYFSETQRNKGNFPGRFSGRQFSNSRSEMNVSTLELGDSALYLCASSLVSGELFFGEGSRLTVL.

This clonotype occurred many times. The chain recombines TRBV7-2 with TRBJ1-4; unclear D gene. Germline CDR1 and CDR2: SGHTA and FQGNSA. Trimming took off 7 bases at V and 7 bases at J, with 13 bases between the two ends. This CDR3 is built from 13 residues. The CDR3 reads CASTPSVGEKLFF. Here the CDR3 DNA reads TGTGCCAGCACCCCAAGTGTTGGTGAAAAACTGTTTTTT.

The gene calls are TRBV5-1 and TRBJ2-7; a possible D gene is TRBD2 (6 bases). The CDR3 sequence is 16 residues long. The germline V gene has CDR1 SGHRS and CDR2 YFSETQ. Trimming removed 3 bases at V and 0 bases at J, with 16 bases between. CDR3 amino acids: CASSYHGGSRSYEQYF. The CDR3 DNA reads as TGCGCCAGCAGCTACCACGGGGGTTCTCGCTCCTACGAGCAGTACTTC.

This clonotype appeared a few times. CDR3: CASSLIAGGPNTQYF. The CDR3 DNA is TGTGCCAGCAGCTTAATCGCGGGAGGGCCGAATACGCAGTATTTT. The chain is built from TRBV5-5 and TRBJ2-3; 9 nucleotides line up with TRBD2. The trim removed 2 bases at V and 7 bases at J, leaving 8 bases unmatched. The CDR3 runs to 15 residues. Germline V gene data show CDR1 as SGHKS and CDR2 as YYEKEE (reference sequence).

Only a few counts were recorded for this clonotype. The chain carries TRBV5-1 and TRBJ2-7, with D perhaps assigned TRBD1 or TRBD2 (5 bases each). Germline CDR1 reads SGHRS; CDR2 reads YFSETQ. V lost 0 bases and J 5 bases, leaving 15 bases between the germline ends. This CDR3 is built from 15 residues. The CDR3 nucleotides are TGCGCCAGCAGCTTGGGGGCCAGGGAGTTTAACGAGCAGTACTTC. Protein product: CASSLGAREFNEQYF.

This clonotype was detected a few times. This chain joins TRBV3-1 and TRBJ1-6, with a possible D match to TRBD1 (6 bases). The CDR3 consists of 16 residues. The germline V gene encodes CDR1 LGHDT and CDR2 YNNKEL (reference sequence). The germline V and J ends were trimmed by 4 bases and 11 bases, with 21 bases remaining between them. The CDR3 region has the DNA TGTGCCAGCAGCCCCAAATCGGACAGCGCGGGGACACCCCTCCACTTT. Protein sequence: CASSPKSDSAGTPLHF.

The V call is TRBV4-2, the J call TRBJ2-3; D call uncertain. The V gene's germline CDR1 is LGHNA and CDR2 YNFKEQ. CDR3 size: 16 residues. V shed 0 bases and J shed 3 bases, with 13 bases lying between them. CDR3 sequence: CASSQESFMATDTQYF. For the CDR3, the DNA is TGTGCCAGCAGCCAAGAGTCATTTATGGCTACAGATACGCAGTATTTT.